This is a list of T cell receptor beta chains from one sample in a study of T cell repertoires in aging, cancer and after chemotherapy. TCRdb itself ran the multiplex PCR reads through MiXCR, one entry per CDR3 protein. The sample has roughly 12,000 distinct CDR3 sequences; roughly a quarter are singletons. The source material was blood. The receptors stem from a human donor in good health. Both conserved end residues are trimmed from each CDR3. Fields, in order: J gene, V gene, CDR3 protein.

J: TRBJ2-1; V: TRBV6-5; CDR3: ASRKAGGQGNEQF
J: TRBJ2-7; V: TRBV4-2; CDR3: ASSQEPSSSYEQY
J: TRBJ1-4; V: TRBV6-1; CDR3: ASSPTVGEKLF
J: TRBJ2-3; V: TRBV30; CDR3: AWARQWDSTDTQY
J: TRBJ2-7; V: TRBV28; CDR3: ASSSKIRGNEQY
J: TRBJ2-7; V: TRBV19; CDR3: ASSIGGGFYEQY
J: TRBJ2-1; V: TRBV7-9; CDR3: ASSSSHSYNEQF
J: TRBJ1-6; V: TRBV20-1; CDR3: SARGVTGLYSPLH
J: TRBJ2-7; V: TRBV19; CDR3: ASSTDRGAYEQY
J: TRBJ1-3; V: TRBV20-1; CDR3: SAKAPYGGTIY
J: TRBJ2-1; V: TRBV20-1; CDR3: SAREGSVYNEQF
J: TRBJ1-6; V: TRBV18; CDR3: ASSRTGTGASSYNSPLH
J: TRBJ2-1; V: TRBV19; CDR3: ASSIGGGLTEQF
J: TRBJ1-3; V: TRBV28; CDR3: ASSRPSSGNTIY
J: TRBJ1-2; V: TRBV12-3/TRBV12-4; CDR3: ASSRRGELYGYT
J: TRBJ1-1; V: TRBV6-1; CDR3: ASMDGYTEAF
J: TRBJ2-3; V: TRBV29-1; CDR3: SVEGVKDAASTDTQY
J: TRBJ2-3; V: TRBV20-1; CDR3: SAREGHYSGGAGDTQY
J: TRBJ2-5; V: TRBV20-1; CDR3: SARDFRAGHQETQY
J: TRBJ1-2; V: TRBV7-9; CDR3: ASSSLYEGD
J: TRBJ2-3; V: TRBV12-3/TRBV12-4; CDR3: ASSSRGGNTDTQY
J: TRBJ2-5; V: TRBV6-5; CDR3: ASSYSGQGQGETQY
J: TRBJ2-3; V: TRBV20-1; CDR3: SAKRGPHSTDTQY
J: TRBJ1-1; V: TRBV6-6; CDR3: ASSYTRNTEAF
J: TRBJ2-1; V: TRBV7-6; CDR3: ASSSLAGYNEQF
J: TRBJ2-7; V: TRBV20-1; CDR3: SARSAGQGGSEQY
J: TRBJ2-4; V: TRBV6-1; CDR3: ASSEVGGTGNIQY
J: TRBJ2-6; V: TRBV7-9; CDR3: ASRIGQGVANVLT
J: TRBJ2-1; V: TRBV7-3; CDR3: ASSVRASYNEQF
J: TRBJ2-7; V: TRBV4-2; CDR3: ASSQDMTGGVREQY
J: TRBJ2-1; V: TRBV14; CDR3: ASSQFSEQF
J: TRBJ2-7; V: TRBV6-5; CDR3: ASRRPGLAGGPLAEQY
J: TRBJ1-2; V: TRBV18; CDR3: ASSPWGDRGYT
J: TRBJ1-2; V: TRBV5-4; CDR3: ASSDGSGVMGYT
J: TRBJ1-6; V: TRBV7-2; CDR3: ASSLGGEGNSPLH
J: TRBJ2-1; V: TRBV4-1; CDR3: ASSRDGGYEQF
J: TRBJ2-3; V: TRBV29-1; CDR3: SVPGLAVDTQY
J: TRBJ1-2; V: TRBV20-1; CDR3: SARGIQGKP
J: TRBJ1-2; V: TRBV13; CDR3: ASSLTRGTYGYT
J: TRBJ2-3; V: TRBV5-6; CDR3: ASSLNTDTQY
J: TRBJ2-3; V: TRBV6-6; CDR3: ASNPRGQRGSTDTQY
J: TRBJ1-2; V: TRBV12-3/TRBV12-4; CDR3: ASSSRTGADT
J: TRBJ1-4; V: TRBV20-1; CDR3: SANPFGPNEKLF
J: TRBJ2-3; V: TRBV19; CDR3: ASLGQGRSDTQY
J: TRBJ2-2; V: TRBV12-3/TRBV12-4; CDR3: ASRGTGSTGELF
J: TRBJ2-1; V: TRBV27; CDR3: ASSFVAGGNEQF
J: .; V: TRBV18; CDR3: ASSPGDRGETQY
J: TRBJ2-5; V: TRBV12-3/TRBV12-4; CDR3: ASRGTNQETQY
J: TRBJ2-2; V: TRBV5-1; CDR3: ASSSTAGQANTGELF